These 5 T cell receptor beta chains share one sample of origin, sequenced in a study of prognosis after radiotherapy for stage I lung cancer. Two rounds of multiplex PCR amplified TCR beta CDR3 from genomic DNA. First-round PCR used primers specific to each TRBV and TRBJ gene. TCRdb used MiXCR to reprocess the multiplex PCR reads, holding one entry per CDR3 protein. Found here are approximately 15,000 distinct CDR3 sequences, about 43% of them singletons; the top ten hold about 43%. Sequenced material: PBMCs, taken before or after stereotactic body radiation therapy (not recorded which). The receptors were sampled from a donor over 45 with non-small cell lung cancer.

This chain links TRBV4-1 with TRBJ2-6; D remains unclear. The CDR3 contains 16 residues. CDR1 and CDR2 (germline): MGHRA, YSYEKL. V gave up 0 bases and J gave up 0 bases, with 6 bases separating them. The CDR3, as DNA: TGCGCCAGCAGCCAAGATCTGGGCTCTGGGGCCAACGTCCTGACTTTC. Amino acid sequence: CASSQDLGSGANVLTF.

This clonotype was picked up many times. The V and J genes are TRBV3-1 and TRBJ2-7, with TRBD2 as a possible D gene (6 bases). The CDR3 is made up of 14 amino acids. V was shortened by 1 base and J by 3 bases, with 10 bases between the two germline ends. The germline CDR1 and CDR2 sequences are LGHDT and YNNKEL (reference sequence). The CDR3 here is CASSQGSGGYEQYF. The CDR3 DNA sequence: TGTGCCAGCAGCCAAGGATCCGGGGGCTACGAGCAGTACTTC.

This clonotype is classed as medium-sized. The chain is built from TRBV27 and TRBJ2-7; D gene ambiguous. Germline V gene sequence: CDR1 MNHEY, CDR2 SMNVEV (reference sequence). V lost 8 bases and J lost 0, with 8 bases in between. The CDR3 consists of 12 residues. The CDR3 is CASFGASYEQYF. The CDR3 nucleotides read TGTGCCAGCTTCGGCGCCTCCTACGAGCAGTACTTC.

There are many counts of this clonotype. The V call is TRBV6-5, the J call TRBJ2-7; D perhaps matches TRBD1 (5 bases). The length of the CDR3 is 17 residues. The germline V and J ends were trimmed by 0 bases and 0 bases, with 15 bases remaining between them. Germline-derived CDR1 and CDR2 are MNHEY and SVGAGI. The CDR3 loop is CASSYSNPGPRSYEQYF. The CDR3 nucleotides are TGTGCCAGCAGTTACTCGAATCCAGGGCCCCGCTCCTACGAGCAGTACTTC.

The J gene is TRBJ1-6, the V gene TRBV5-1; the D gene is possibly TRBD1 (5 bases). Germline CDR1 and CDR2: SGHRS and YFSETQ. The CDR3 contains 16 residues. Trimming took 4 bases from V and 8 from J, leaving 19 bases between them. CDR3 DNA sequence: TGCGCCAGCAGCGTAGACGGGGCGCGGGGTTATTCACCCCTCCACTTT. Amino acid sequence: CASSVDGARGYSPLHF.